This T cell receptor (beta chain) appears in the sequencing data of a study of Ad26.COV2.S vaccination and SARS-CoV-2 variants (dated by TCRdb to about 2021). A note on the overall study: Donors in the vaccine arm were drawn from COV1001, a phase I-IIa trial of Ad26.COV2.S in healthy adults that was multicentre, randomized, double-blind and placebo-controlled. Ad26.COV2.S was administered intramuscularly at 5 x 10^10 or 1 x 10^11 viral particles, either as a single shot or as two shots given 56 days apart. TCRbeta repertoire sequencing was used to assess the specificity and breadth of SARS-CoV-2-reactive T cell receptors after Ad26.COV2.S vaccination. The TCR-sequenced set comprised approximately 32 samples: some 19 Ad26.COV2.S vaccine recipients, 5 placebo recipients and 8 SARS-CoV-2 convalescent individuals. Trial participants were randomized into five groups of five, in which low-dose or high-dose Ad26.COV2.S was given once or twice, or placebo was given on both occasions. Investigators did not know the trial group allocation while performing experiments and assessing outcomes. General conclusions and limits of the study: The study was not powered for comparison of responses between vaccine doses or regimens. It was noted by the authors that total T cell responses may have been underestimated by the TCR breadth and depth analyses. After vaccination, spike-specific CD8+ and CD4+ T cell responses were reported to show substantial breadth. Non-spike TCR breadth was comparable between vaccine and placebo recipients, consistent with the vaccine containing only spike. Ad26.COV2.S recipients had higher spike-specific TCR breadth than placebo recipients (P = 0.0014).

The label giving this sample's treatment or condition can be read as: about 20 received Ad26.COV2.S at low or high dose, single or two shots; 5 received placebo; per-sample allocation not given. For vaccine and placebo recipients, the sequenced repertoires came from samples collected on day 63 after the first injection. Between 29 July and 7 August 2020, Cohort 1b enrolled 25 adults aged 18-55 years at one site in Boston, USA. As a vaccine, Ad26.COV2.S was a replication-incompetent adenovirus type 26 vector that expressed a prefusion-stabilized SARS-CoV-2 spike protein derived from the original Wuhan strain. As to this clone: Which antigen it targets is not known. Base-call qualities are not available, and no considerably larger clone is one nucleotide away.

The immunoSEQ Assay was the method used to sequence TCRbeta CDR3 regions. After extraction, genomic DNA underwent amplification by bias-controlled multiplex PCR, followed by high-throughput sequencing. In the original analysis: To quantify the absolute abundance of every unique TCRbeta CDR3 region, sequences were collapsed and filtered. Usable DNA was measured by amplifying reference genes present in all nucleated cells, and TCRbeta template counts were normalized to that usable DNA to estimate T cell fraction. Repertoire TCRs were annotated as SARS-CoV-2-specific when V gene, CDR3 amino acid sequence and J gene were exactly matched to a known reactive TCR set. The reference SARS-CoV-2 TCR set was obtained from MIRA and was filtered for enrichment in COVID-19-positive ImmuneCODE repertoires, whereby public or cross-reactive TCRs were removed. Drawing on the MIRA antigens, annotated TCRs were analysed further at the level of specific ORF or position within ORF. Breadth was defined as annotated unique rearrangements over total unique productive rearrangements; depth was the summed frequency of those rearrangements. Two-sided Wilcoxon rank-sum tests were applied when comparing TCR breadth between groups. TCRdb took this table from immuneACCESS and kept in-frame rearrangements with V and J called. Such tables lack part of the clones; where checked against another copy, unresolved V genes explain under half of the gap, and the rest is unexplained. V, J and clone size are taken as reported in that table, and D and trimming were inferred from the DNA itself. In this sample the table shows hundreds of thousands of clones, about 89% of which occur a single time. In total, the top ten clones hold about 3.5% of the sample.

The CDR3 covers 12 residues, taking in both the cysteine and the phenylalanine. Kept here is only the CDR3 DNA, which spans 36 bases and is read in frame from base 1. Between the V and J ends, shortened by 3 bases and 4 bases respectively, the junction contains 5 bases. The CDR1 and CDR2 encoded by the germline V gene are SGHAT and FQNNGV. Recombination connected TRBV11-2 to TRBJ2-3; the D gene remains uncertain. The material was peripheral blood, obtained in a trial of Ad26.COV2.S vaccine versus placebo. The source of this sequence is a person between 18 and 65 years old who received the Ad26.COV2.S COVID-19 vaccine or a placebo. The CDR3 amino acid sequence is: CASSFRADTQYF. Here is the DNA: TGTGCCAGCAGCTTTCGTGCAGATACGCAGTATTTT. With all but the CDR3 taken from the reference TRBV11-2 and TRBJ2-3 genes, the full variable domain is: EAGVAQSPRYKIIEKRQSVAFWCNPISGHATLYWYQQILGQGPKLLIQFQNNGVVDDSQLPKDRFSAERLKGVDSTLKIQPAKLEDSAVYLCASSFRADTQYFGPGTRLTVL.